A selection of T cell receptor beta chains follows, all from one sample in a study of shared clonotypes between healthy human individuals. Profiling relied on immunoSEQ multiplex PCR, and the TCRdb table lists in-frame clones only, not all of them. The repertoire has millions of clones, about 92% of them found once; the top ten carry approximately 1.7%. Sequencing was carried out using naive CD8+ T cells from PBMCs. These receptors came from a man aged 18 to 30 in good health. Some clones in this sample may be carry-over from other donors' samples. CDR3s include the opening cysteine and the closing phenylalanine or tryptophan. Fields, in order: J gene, D gene, V gene, CDR3 length, clone size, CDR3 DNA, CDR3 protein. D genes are given only for firm matches. Clone size is not always given. Where it is, it says once, few, many or a class for expanded clones.

TRBJ1-1 - TRBV15 15 once TGTGCCACCAGCAGAGTTGGACAAGCCAGCCCTGAAGCTTTCTTT CATSRVGQASPEAFF
TRBJ1-2 TRBD1 TRBV7-6 15 once TGTGCCAGCAGCCCCGGACAGGGACGGTTCTATGGCTACACCTTC CASSPGQGRFYGYTF
TRBJ2-1 TRBD2 TRBV7-6 21 - TGTGCCAGCAGCTTAGGAATCGGACTAGCGTCGGATCAAAGCTCCTACAATGAGCAGTTCTTC CASSLGIGLASDQSSYNEQFF
TRBJ2-3 TRBD2 TRBV9 15 - TGTGCCAGCAGCGTAGATCAGCGGGGGACAGATACGCAGTATTTT CASSVDQRGTDTQYF
TRBJ2-1 TRBD2 TRBV10-2 15 - TGCGCCAGCAGTGATCCCTGGACTAGGCCCAATGAGCAGTTCTTC CASSDPWTRPNEQFF
TRBJ2-7 TRBD1 TRBV4-1 15 - TGCGCCAGCAGCCAATACCGGGACAGTAAATACGAGCAGTACTTC CASSQYRDSKYEQYF
TRBJ1-1 - TRBV6-5 16 - TGTGCCAGCAGTTACTCTTTTTGGGCGAAGAACACTGAAGCTTTCTTT CASSYSFWAKNTEAFF
TRBJ2-1 - TRBV7-7 13 - TGTGCCAGCAGCTCCAGGACGAACAATGAGCAGTTCTTC CASSSRTNNEQFF
TRBJ2-3 - TRBV6-6 12 - TGTGCCAGCAGTTACACGACAGATACGCAGTATTTT CASSYTTDTQYF
TRBJ1-3 - TRBV9 16 - TGTGCCAGCAGCGGACGACAGGTAGACGGTGGAAACACCATATATTTT CASSGRQVDGGNTIYF
TRBJ2-7 TRBD2 TRBV4-1 17 once TGCGCCAGCAGCCAACAATCGGCTAGCGGGAGACACTACGAGCAGTACTTC CASSQQSASGRHYEQYF
TRBJ2-1 - TRBV7-9 15 - TGTGCCAGCAGCTTAGCGCAAGGGTCGAGGAATGAGCAGTTCTTC CASSLAQGSRNEQFF
TRBJ1-1 - TRBV7-3 11 once TGTGCCAGCAGCCAAGGGGGGGAAGCTTTCTTT CASSQGGEAFF
TRBJ2-5 - TRBV28 16 - TGTGCCAGCAGACAATTCTCGGGATTCAACCAAGAGACCCAGTACTTC CASRQFSGFNQETQYF
TRBJ2-6 TRBD2 TRBV10-3 17 - TGTGCCATCAGAAAGACTAGCCAGACCTCTGGGGCCAACGTCCTGACTTTC CAIRKTSQTSGANVLTF
TRBJ2-1 TRBD1 TRBV9 13 - TGTGCCAGCAGCTCCGGACAGGGTTGGGAGCAGTTCTTC CASSSGQGWEQFF
TRBJ1-1 TRBD1 TRBV5-1 14 - TGCGCCAGCAGCGATTGGACAGGGGGCACTGAAGCTTTCTTT CASSDWTGGTEAFF
TRBJ2-3 TRBD2 TRBV7-9 13 - TGTGTCAGCAGCTCAGGGACTATAGATACGCAGTATTTT CVSSSGTIDTQYF
TRBJ2-5 TRBD2 TRBV4-1 17 - TGCGCCAGCAGCCAAGATCATCTAGCGGGAGACCAAGAGACCCAGTACTTC CASSQDHLAGDQETQYF
TRBJ2-7 - TRBV13 15 - TGTGCCAGCAGCTTAGTGGGGGGAAGCGGCTACGAGCAGTACTTC CASSLVGGSGYEQYF
TRBJ1-5 - TRBV27 15 - TGTGCCAGCAGTTTATCCAGCTATAGCAATCAGCCCCAGCATTTT CASSLSSYSNQPQHF
TRBJ2-7 - TRBV18 15 - TGTGCCAGCTCACCTCCCGGGATAGAGAGCTACGAGCAGTACTTC CASSPPGIESYEQYF
TRBJ2-1 - TRBV7-9 14 - TGTGCCAGCAGCTTAGTAACAGGGAACAATGAGCAGTTCTTC CASSLVTGNNEQFF
TRBJ1-1 - TRBV6-5 13 few TGTGCCAGCAGCTCCACTTTGAACACTGAAGCTTTCTTT CASSSTLNTEAFF
TRBJ2-7 TRBD2 TRBV28 14 - TGTGCCAGCAGTTCGGGACTAGCGGACTACGAGCAGTACTTC CASSSGLADYEQYF
TRBJ2-7 - TRBV7-2 14 - TGTGCCAGCAGCTTACAGGGGGGTAACTACGAGCAGTACTTC CASSLQGGNYEQYF
TRBJ2-5 - TRBV7-8 16 - TGTGCCAGCAGCTTAGCGCTAAGGGGGGAACAAGAGACCCAGTACTTC CASSLALRGEQETQYF
TRBJ1-4 - TRBV6-5 14 - TGTGCCACGGGCCCGGGGGCAACTAATGAAAAACTGTTTTTT CATGPGATNEKLFF
TRBJ1-5 - TRBV7-9 15 - TGTGCCAGCAGTTCGGACCGAGAAAGCAATCAGCCCCAGCATTTT CASSSDRESNQPQHF
TRBJ1-1 - TRBV27 13 few TGTGCCAGCACTTCAGGGCTGAACACTGAAGCTTTCTTT CASTSGLNTEAFF
TRBJ2-7 - TRBV5-8 16 - TGTGCCAGCAGCTTAGGCGATGGAGGGCCCACCTACGAGCAGTACTTC CASSLGDGGPTYEQYF
TRBJ2-2 - TRBV6-1 11 - TGTGCCACCGGACGTAACGGGGAGCTGTTTTTT CATGRNGELFF
TRBJ1-1 TRBD1 TRBV28 15 - TGTGCCAGCAGTCTGATACAGGGGGCGGACACTGAAGCTTTCTTT CASSLIQGADTEAFF
TRBJ1-1 - TRBV10-3 14 - TGTGCCATCAGTGAGCTAGGATTGGGCACTGAAGCTTTCTTT CAISELGLGTEAFF
TRBJ2-5 TRBD2 TRBV4-1 15 few TGCGCCAGCAGCCAAGAGGCGGGAGGGCTGGAGACCCAGTACTTC CASSQEAGGLETQYF
TRBJ2-1 TRBD1 TRBV6-5 16 - TGTGCCAGCAGTTACTCCAGGGGGAGCTCCTACAATGAGCAGTTCTTC CASSYSRGSSYNEQFF
TRBJ2-7 TRBD2 TRBV6-5 14 - TGTGCCAGCAGTTACGAGGCGGGGGGCTACGAGCAGTACTTC CASSYEAGGYEQYF
TRBJ2-1 TRBD2 TRBV10-3 15 - TGTGCCATCAGTATAAAGACTAGCGGTTACAATGAGCAGTTCTTC CAISIKTSGYNEQFF
TRBJ2-1 TRBD2 TRBV10-3 17 - TGTGCCATCAGTGAGTCTCTAGCGGGGACTCTATACAATGAGCAGTTCTTC CAISESLAGTLYNEQFF